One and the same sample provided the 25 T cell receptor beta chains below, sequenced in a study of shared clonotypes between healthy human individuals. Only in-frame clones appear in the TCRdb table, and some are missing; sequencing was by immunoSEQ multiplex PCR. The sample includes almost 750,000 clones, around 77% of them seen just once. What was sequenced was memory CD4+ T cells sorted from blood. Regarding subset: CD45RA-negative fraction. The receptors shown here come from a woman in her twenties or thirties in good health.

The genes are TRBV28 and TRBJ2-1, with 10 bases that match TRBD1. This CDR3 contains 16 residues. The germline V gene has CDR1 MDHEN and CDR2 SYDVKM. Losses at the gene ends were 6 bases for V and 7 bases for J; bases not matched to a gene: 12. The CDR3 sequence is CASRFLGQGNFNEQFF. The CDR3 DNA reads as TGTGCCAGCAGATTCTTGGGACAGGGGAATTTTAATGAGCAGTTCTTC.

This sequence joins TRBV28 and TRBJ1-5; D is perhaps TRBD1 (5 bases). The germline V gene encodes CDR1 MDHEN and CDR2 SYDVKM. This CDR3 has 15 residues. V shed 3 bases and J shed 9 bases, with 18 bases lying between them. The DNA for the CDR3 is TGTGCCAGCAGTTTTGTGGAGGGGCGCAGGGCGCCCCAGCATTTT. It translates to CASSFVEGRRAPQHF.

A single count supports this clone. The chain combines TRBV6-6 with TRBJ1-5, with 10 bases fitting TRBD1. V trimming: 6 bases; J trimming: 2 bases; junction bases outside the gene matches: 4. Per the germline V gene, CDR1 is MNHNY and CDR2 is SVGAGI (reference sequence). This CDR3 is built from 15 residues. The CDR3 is CASSFDRGRNQPQHF. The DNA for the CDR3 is TGTGCCAGCAGCTTTGACAGGGGGCGCAATCAGCCCCAGCATTTT.

The CDR3 sequence is CASSLGRDSKETQYF. CDR3 nucleotides: TGTGCCAGCAGCTTAGGTCGGGATTCTAAAGAGACCCAGTACTTC. The chain is built from TRBV7-9 and TRBJ2-5; a weak D match, TRBD2 (5 bases). CDR3 size: 15 residues. Trimming took 1 base from V and 3 from J, leaving 12 bases between them. Germline CDR1 SEHNR, CDR2 FQNEAQ (reference sequence).

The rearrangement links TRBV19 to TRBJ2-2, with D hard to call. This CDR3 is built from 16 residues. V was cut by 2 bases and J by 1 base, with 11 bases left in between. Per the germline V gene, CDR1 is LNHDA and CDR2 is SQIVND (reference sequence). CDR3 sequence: CASSIYGQWNTGELFF. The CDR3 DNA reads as TGTGCCAGTAGTATATACGGGCAGTGGAACACCGGGGAGCTGTTTTTT.

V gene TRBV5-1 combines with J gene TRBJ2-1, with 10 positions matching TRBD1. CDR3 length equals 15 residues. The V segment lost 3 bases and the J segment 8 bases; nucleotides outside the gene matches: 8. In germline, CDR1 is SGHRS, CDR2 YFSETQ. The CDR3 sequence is CASSWAGQGIYEQFF. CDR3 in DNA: TGCGCCAGCAGCTGGGCGGGACAGGGGATCTATGAGCAGTTCTTC.

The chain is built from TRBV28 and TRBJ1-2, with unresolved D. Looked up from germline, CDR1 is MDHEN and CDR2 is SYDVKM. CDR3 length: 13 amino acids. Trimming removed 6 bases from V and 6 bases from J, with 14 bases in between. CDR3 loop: CASSPPASDGYTF. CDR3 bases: TGTGCCAGCAGCCCCCCCGCCTCGGATGGCTACACCTTC.

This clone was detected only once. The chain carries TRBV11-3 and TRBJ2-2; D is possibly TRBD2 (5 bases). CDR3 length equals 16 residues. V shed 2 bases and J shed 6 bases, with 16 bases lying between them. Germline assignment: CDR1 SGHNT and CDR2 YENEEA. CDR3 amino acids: CASSLSSASLPGELFF. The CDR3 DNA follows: TGTGCCAGCAGCTTATCGTCGGCTAGCCTCCCCGGGGAGCTGTTTTTT.

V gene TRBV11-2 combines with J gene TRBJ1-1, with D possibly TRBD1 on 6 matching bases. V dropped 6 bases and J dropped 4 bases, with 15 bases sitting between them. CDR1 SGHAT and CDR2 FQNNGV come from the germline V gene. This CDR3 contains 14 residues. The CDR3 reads CASRHFQGSTEAFF. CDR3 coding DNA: TGTGCCAGCAGACATTTTCAGGGGAGCACTGAAGCTTTCTTT.

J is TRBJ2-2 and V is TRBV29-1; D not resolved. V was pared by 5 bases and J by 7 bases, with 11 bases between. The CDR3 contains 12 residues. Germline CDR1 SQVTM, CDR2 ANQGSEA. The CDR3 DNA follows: TGCAGCGTTACTTGGGGAAACGGGGAGCTGTTTTTT. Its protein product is CSVTWGNGELFF.

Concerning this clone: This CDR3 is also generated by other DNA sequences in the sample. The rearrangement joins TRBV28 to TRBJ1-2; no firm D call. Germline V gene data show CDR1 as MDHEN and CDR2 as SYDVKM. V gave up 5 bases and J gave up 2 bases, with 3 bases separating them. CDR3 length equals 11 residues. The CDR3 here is CASSVNYGYTF. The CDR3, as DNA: TGTGCCAGCAGTGTAAACTATGGCTACACCTTC.

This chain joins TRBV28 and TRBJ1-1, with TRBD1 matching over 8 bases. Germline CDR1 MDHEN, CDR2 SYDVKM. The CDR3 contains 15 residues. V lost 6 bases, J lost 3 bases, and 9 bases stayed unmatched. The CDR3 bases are TGTGCCAGCAGAACGACTGGACAGGGATACACTGAAGCTTTCTTT. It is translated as CASRTTGQGYTEAFF. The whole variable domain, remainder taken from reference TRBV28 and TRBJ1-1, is DVKVTQSSRYLVKRTGEKVFLECVQDMDHENMFWYRQDPGLGLRLIYFSYDVKMKEKGDIPEGYSVSREKKERFSLILESASTNQTSMYLCASRTTGQGYTEAFFGQGTRLTVV.

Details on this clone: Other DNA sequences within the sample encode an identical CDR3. This chain's CDR3 is CAIRRTDSYEQYF. CDR3 coding DNA: TGTGCCATCAGGCGGACAGATTCCTACGAGCAGTACTTC. The rearrangement joins TRBV10-3 to TRBJ2-7, with a possible D match to TRBD1 (6 bases). Germline CDR1 ENHRY, CDR2 SYGVKD. V was shortened by 6 bases and J by 1 base, with 10 bases between the two germline ends. The length of the CDR3 is 13 residues.

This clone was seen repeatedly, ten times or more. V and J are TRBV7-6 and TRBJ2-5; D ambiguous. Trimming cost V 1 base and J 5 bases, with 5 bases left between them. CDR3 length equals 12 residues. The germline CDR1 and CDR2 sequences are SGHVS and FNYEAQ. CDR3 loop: CASSLVFETQYF. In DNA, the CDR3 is TGTGCCAGCAGCTTAGTGTTTGAGACCCAGTACTTC. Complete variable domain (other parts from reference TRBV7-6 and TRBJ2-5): GAGVSQSPRYKVTKRGQDVALRCDPISGHVSLYWYRQALGQGPEFLTYFNYEAQQDKSGLPNDRFSAERPEGSISTLTIQRTEQRDSAMYRCASSLVFETQYFGPGTRLLVL.

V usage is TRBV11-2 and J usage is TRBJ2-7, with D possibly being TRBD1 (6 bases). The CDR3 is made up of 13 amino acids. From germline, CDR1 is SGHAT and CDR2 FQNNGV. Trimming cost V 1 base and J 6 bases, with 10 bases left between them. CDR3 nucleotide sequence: TGTGCCAGCAGCTTAGCTGGGACAAGCGAGCAGTACTTC. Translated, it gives CASSLAGTSEQYF.

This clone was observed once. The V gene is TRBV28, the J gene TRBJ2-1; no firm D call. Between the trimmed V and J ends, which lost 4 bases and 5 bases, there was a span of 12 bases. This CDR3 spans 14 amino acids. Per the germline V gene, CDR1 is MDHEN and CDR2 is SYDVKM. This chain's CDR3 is CASSSHRRNNEQFF. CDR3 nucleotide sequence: TGTGCCAGCAGTTCCCACCGACGGAACAATGAGCAGTTCTTC.

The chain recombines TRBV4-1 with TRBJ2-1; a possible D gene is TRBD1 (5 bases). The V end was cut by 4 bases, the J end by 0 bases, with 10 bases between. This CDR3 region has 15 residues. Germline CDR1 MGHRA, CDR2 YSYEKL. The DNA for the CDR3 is TGCGCCAGCAGCCTACCAGGGTTCTCCTACAATGAGCAGTTCTTC. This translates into CASSLPGFSYNEQFF.

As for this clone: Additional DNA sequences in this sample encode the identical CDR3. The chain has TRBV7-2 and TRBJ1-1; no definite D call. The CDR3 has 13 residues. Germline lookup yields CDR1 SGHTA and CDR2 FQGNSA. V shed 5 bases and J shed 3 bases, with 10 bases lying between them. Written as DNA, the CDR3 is TGTGCCAGCAGCCGGCGAACAGACACTGAAGCTTTCTTT. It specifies CASSRRTDTEAFF. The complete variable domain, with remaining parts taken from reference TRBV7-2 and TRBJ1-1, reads GAGVSQSPSNKVTEKGKDVELRCDPISGHTALYWYRQSLGQGLEFLIYFQGNSAPDKSGLPSDRFSAERTGGSVSTLTIQRTQQEDSAVYLCASSRRTDTEAFFGQGTRLTVV.

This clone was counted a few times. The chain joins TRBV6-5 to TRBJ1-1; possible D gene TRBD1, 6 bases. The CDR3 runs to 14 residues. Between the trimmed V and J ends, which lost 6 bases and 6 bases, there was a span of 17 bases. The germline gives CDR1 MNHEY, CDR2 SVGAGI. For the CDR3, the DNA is TGTGCCAGCAGGACAAACTCAGGGGACCCTGAAGCTTTCTTT. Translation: CASRTNSGDPEAFF.

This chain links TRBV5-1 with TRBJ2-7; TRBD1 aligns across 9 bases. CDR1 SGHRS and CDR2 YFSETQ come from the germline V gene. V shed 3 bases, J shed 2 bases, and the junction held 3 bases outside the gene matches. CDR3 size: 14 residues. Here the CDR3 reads CASSWRQGAYEQYF. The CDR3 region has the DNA TGCGCCAGCAGCTGGCGACAGGGGGCCTACGAGCAGTACTTC.

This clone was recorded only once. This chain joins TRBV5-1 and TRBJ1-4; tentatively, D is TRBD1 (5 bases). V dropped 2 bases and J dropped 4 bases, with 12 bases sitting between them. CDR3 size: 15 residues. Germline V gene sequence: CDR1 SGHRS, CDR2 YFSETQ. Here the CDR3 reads CASSFGAGDNEKLFF. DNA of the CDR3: TGCGCCAGCAGCTTCGGGGCGGGGGATAATGAAAAACTGTTTTTT.

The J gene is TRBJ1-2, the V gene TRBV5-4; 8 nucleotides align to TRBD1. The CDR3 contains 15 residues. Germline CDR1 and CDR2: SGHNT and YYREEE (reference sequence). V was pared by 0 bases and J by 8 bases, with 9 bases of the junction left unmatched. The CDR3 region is CASSLVGRGRQGYTF. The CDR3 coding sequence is TGTGCCAGCAGCTTGGTAGGCAGGGGGCGACAGGGCTACACCTTC.

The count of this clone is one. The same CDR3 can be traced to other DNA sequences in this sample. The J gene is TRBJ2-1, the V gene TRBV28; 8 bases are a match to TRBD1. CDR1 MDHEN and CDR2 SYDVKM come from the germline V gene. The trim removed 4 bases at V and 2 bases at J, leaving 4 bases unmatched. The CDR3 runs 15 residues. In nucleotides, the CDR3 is TGTGCCAGCAGTTCGGGGACAGGCGCCTACAATGAGCAGTTCTTC. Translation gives CASSSGTGAYNEQFF.

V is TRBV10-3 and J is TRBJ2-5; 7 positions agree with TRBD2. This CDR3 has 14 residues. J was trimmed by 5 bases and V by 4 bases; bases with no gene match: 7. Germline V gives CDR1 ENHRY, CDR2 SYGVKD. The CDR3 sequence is CAISVGEGRETQYF. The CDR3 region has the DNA TGTGCCATCAGTGTAGGGGAGGGACGCGAGACCCAGTACTTC.

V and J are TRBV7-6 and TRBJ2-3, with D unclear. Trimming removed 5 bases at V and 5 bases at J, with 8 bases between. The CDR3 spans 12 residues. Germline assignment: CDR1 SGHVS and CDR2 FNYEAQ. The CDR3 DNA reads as TGTGCCAGCAGCCCGGTCCTAGATACGCAGTATTTT. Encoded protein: CASSPVLDTQYF.